This T cell receptor beta chain was observed in a study of beta chain features in type 1 diabetes. This clone was found a few times. CDR3 size: 15 residues. Germline lookup yields CDR1 SGHDN and CDR2 FVKESK. Germline trimming cut 6 bases from V and 0 bases from J; bases unmatched to any gene: 4. Expressed TCRB transcripts were sequenced, since all the RNA that had been isolated was reverse transcribed. Clones were read by immunoSEQ multiplex PCR, and TCRdb kept only the in-frame ones, dropping some. Of 810,000 or so clones in the sample, roughly a sixth were seen once. Sequences were obtained from naive CD4+ T cells from blood. V usage is TRBV14 and J usage is TRBJ1-2; 10 bases are shared with TRBD1. The origin of this receptor is a woman younger than 35 in good health. CDR3 nucleotide sequence: TGTGCCAGCAGACTCGGACAGGGGGCTAACTATGGCTACACCTTC. The encoded protein is CASRLGQGANYGYTF.